A single sample gave rise to the 8 T cell receptor beta chains below, sequenced in a study of graft-versus-host responses after intestinal transplantation. Sequencing used immunoSEQ multiplex PCR; TCRdb keeps in-frame clones, though not all of them. This sample has 20,000 to 25,000 clones; more than 40% occur once, and the top ten carry 0.88%. Sequenced material: alloreactive CD4+ T cells from a mixed lymphocyte reaction culture, taken before intestinal transplant. Subset meaning: CFSE-low proliferating T cells sorted from roughly six-day pre-transplant mixed lymphocyte reaction (GvH or HvG direction). These TCRs come from a human patient who received an intestinal transplant.

V gene TRBV6-5 combines with J gene TRBJ1-3; a weak D match, TRBD1 (6 bases). Trimming removed 2 bases from V and 0 bases from J, with 8 bases in between. The CDR3 spans 15 residues. Looked up from germline, CDR1 is MNHEY and CDR2 is SVGAGI. The CDR3 DNA reads TGTGCCAGCAGTTACCTCAGGGGCTCTGGAAACACCATATATTTT. Protein: CASSYLRGSGNTIYF.

V and J are TRBV7-8 and TRBJ2-5; 14 bases fit TRBD2. There are 16 residues in the CDR3. V lost 5 bases and J lost 7; bases outside the gene matches: 9. Germline loops: CDR1 SGHVS, CDR2 FQNEAQ. CDR3 region: CASSGTSGGRGGTQYF. The CDR3 coding sequence is TGTGCCAGCAGCGGGACTAGCGGGGGCCGAGGGGGGACCCAGTACTTC.

This clone was recorded once. The chain joins TRBV7-2 to TRBJ2-1; no clear D gene. Trimming pared 3 bases from V and 1 base from J, leaving 13 bases between. Per germline, CDR1 SGHTA and CDR2 FQGNSA. CDR3 length: 16 amino acids. The CDR3 DNA reads TGTGCCAGCAGCTTTTTGGCTTTCCCTTCCTACAATGAGCAGTTCTTC. This gives the protein CASSFLAFPSYNEQFF.

The V call is TRBV4-2, the J call TRBJ2-5; 10 bases line up with TRBD2. Trimming cost V 1 base and J 3 bases; bases outside gene matches: 8. In germline, CDR1 is LGHNA, CDR2 YNFKEQ. The CDR3 covers 17 residues. CDR3 loop: CASSQGFLAGGEETQYF. CDR3 nucleotides: TGTGCCAGCAGCCAAGGGTTTTTAGCGGGGGGAGAAGAGACCCAGTACTTC.

The rearrangement links TRBV11-2 to TRBJ2-2; TRBD2 aligns across 10 bases. After removal of 3 bases from V and 5 bases from J, the junction contained 9 bases not matched to a gene. The V gene's germline CDR1 is SGHAT and CDR2 FQNNGV. The CDR3 runs to 17 residues. CDR3 in DNA: TGTGCCAGCAGCTTCCCTGTAGCGGGAGGCCAAACCGGGGAGCTGTTTTTT. This sequence encodes CASSFPVAGGQTGELFF.

This clone was found a few times. At one boundary the junction diverges from the germline segment, which might be a read error. The chain carries TRBV7-7 and TRBJ1-2, with 7 bases lining up with TRBD1. Germline V gene lookup returns CDR1 SSHAT and CDR2 FNYEAQ (reference sequence). The CDR3 has 16 amino acids. The CDR3 coding sequence is TGTGCTAGCACCATGACCGGGACAGCCTTAATCTATGGCTACACCTTC. Protein: CASTMTGTALIYGYTF.

The chain links TRBV7-2 to TRBJ2-7; no clear D gene. The CDR3 has 12 amino acids. The V end lost 2 bases, the J end lost 6 bases, and 8 bases lay between the germline ends. From germline, CDR1 is SGHTA and CDR2 FQGNSA. The CDR3 loop reads CASSLPGFEQYF. The CDR3 coding sequence is TGTGCCAGCAGCTTACCCGGGTTCGAGCAGTACTTC.

This sequence joins TRBV23-1 and TRBJ2-5; 7 bases agree with TRBD1. TRBV23-1 is placed among ORFs of uncertain function. Trimming cost V 0 bases and J 1 base; bases outside gene matches: 5. The CDR3 loop spans 16 amino acids. The CDR3 coding sequence is TGCGCCAGCAGTCAATCGGGTAGGGGGCCCCAAGAGACCCAGTACTTC. Amino acids: CASSQSGRGPQETQYF.